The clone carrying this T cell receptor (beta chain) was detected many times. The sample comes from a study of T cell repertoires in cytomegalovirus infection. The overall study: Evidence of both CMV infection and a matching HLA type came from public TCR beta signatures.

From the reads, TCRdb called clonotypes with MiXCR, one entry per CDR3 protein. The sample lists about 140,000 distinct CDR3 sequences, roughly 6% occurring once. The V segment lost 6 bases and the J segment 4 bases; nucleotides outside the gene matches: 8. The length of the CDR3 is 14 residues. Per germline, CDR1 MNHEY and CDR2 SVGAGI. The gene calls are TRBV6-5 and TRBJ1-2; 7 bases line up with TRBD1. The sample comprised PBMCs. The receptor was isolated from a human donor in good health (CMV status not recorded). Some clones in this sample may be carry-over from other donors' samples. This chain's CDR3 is CASRYRQGGYGYTF. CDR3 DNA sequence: TGTGCCAGCAGATACCGACAGGGCGGCTATGGCTACACCTTC.